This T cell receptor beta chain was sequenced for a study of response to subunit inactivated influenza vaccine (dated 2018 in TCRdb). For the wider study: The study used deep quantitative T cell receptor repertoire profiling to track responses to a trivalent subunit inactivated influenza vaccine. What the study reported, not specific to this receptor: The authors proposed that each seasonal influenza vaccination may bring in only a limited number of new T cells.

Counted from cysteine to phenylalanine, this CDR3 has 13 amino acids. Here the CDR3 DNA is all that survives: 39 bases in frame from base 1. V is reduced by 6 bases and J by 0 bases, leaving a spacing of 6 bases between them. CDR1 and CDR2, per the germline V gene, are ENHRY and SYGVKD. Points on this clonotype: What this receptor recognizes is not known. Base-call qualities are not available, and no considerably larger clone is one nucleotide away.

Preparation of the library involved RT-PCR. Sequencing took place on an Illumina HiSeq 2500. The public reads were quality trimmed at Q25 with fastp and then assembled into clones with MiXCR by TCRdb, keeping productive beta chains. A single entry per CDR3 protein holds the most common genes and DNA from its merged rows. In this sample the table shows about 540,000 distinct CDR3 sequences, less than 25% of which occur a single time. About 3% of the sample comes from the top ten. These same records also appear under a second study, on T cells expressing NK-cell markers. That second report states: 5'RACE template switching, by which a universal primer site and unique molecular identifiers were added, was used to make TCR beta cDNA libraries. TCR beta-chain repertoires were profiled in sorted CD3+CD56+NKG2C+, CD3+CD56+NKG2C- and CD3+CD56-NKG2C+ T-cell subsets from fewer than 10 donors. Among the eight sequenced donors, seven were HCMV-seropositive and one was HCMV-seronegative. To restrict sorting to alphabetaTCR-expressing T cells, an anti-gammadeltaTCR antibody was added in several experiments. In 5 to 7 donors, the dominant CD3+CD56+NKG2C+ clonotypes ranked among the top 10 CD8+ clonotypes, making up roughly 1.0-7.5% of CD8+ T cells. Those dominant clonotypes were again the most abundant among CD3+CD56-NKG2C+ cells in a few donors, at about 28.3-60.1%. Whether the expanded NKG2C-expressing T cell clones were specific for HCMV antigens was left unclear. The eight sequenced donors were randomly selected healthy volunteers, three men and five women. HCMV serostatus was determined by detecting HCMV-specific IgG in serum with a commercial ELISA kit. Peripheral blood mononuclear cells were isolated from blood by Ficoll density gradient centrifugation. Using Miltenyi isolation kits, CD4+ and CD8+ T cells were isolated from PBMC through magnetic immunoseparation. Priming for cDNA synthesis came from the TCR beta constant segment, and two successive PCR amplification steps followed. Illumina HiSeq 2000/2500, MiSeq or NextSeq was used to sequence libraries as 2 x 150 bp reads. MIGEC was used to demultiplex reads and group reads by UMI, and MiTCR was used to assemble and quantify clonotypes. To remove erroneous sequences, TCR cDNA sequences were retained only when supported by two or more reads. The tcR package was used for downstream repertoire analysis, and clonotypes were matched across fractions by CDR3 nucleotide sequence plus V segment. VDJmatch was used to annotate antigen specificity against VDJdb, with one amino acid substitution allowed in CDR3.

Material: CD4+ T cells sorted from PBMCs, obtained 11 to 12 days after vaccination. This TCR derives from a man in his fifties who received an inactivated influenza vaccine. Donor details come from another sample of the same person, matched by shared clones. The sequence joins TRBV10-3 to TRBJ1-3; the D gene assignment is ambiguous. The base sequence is TGTGCCATCAGGCTCAGCTCTGGAAACACCATATATTTT. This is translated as CAIRLSSGNTIYF.